This T cell receptor (beta chain) was sequenced in a study of shared clonotypes between healthy human individuals. Findings of the study overall: At large depth, rarefaction still showed sorted-subset sequencing to be incomplete.

Method: immunoSEQ multiplex PCR; TCRdb's copy keeps in-frame clones and lacks some. The table has about 2 million clones, 85% to 95% seen once. This CDR3 spans 16 amino acids. Germline V gene data show CDR1 as MNHEY and CDR2 as SVGAGI. V was cut by 0 bases and J by 4 bases, with 15 bases left in between. About this clone itself: Antigen: not known.

This receptor was identified in a man aged 18 to 35 in good health. The sequenced material came from naive CD4+ T cells sorted from blood. Noted subset: CD45RA+ positively selected. The V call is TRBV6-5, the J call TRBJ1-2; D remains unclear. This chain's CDR3 is CASSYSTGLGSYGYTF. In DNA form, the CDR3 reads TGTGCCAGCAGTTACTCGACCGGTCTTGGCTCCTATGGCTACACCTTC.